Listed below are T cell receptor beta chains from one sample, sequenced in a study of blood T cells in healthy people across ages. TCRdb passed the 5' RACE reads through MiXCR, listing each CDR3 protein once. The profile shows approximately 940,000 distinct CDR3 sequences, about 48% of them singletons. Specimen: blood. Source of these receptors: a man younger than 40 in good health. Each CDR3 is given with its conserved first and last residue. D genes are given only for firm matches. Clone sizes are given selectively: once, few, many, or a class where the clone is expanded.

clone_size | j_call | d_call | v_call | cdr3_nt | cdr3_aa
NA | TRBJ1-1 | NA | TRBV13 | TGTGCCAGCAGCGCCTGGACCGATGAAGCTTTCTTT | CASSAWTDEAFF
NA | TRBJ2-3 | TRBD2 | TRBV7-9 | TGTGCCAGCAGCTTAGATTCCCTACTAGCGAGCACAGATACGCAGTATTTT | CASSLDSLLASTDTQYF
few | TRBJ2-1 | NA | TRBV4-2 | TGTGCCAGCAGCAGGGGGGGGACAAACTACAATGAGCAGTTCTTC | CASSRGGTNYNEQFF
NA | TRBJ2-7 | NA | TRBV4-1 | TGCGCCAGCAGCCAAGGGGCAACAGGGAGATCCTACGAGCAGTACTTC | CASSQGATGRSYEQYF
NA | TRBJ2-7 | NA | TRBV7-2 | TGTGCCAGCAGCTTAGCTGCGGGGGCGGAATACGAGCAGTACTTC | CASSLAAGAEYEQYF
few | TRBJ1-1 | NA | TRBV29-1 | TGCAGCGTGGAGGCTAGGATGAACACTGAAGCTTTCTTT | CSVEARMNTEAFF
NA | TRBJ1-6 | NA | TRBV10-3 | TGTGCCATCAGCCCGGGTAATTCACCCCTCCACTTT | CAISPGNSPLHF
NA | TRBJ1-6 | TRBD1 | TRBV20-1 | TGCAGTGCTAGAGATTGGCAGGGGGTCTCCGAATCACCCCTCCACTTT | CSARDWQGVSESPLHF
once | TRBJ2-3 | NA | TRBV10-3 | TGTGCCATCGCGGGCACAGATACGCAGTATTTT | CAIAGTDTQYF
few | TRBJ2-7 | NA | TRBV6-1 | TGTGCCAGCAGTGTCCCAGGGTCCTACGAGCAGTACTTC | CASSVPGSYEQYF
NA | TRBJ2-7 | NA | TRBV5-1 | TGCGCCAGCAGCGACGACTATGTAGCCTACGAGCAGTACTTC | CASSDDYVAYEQYF
few | TRBJ2-1 | TRBD2 | TRBV27 | TGTGCCAGCACATATTCCAGCGGGGGGGCTTACAATGAGCAGTTCTTC | CASTYSSGGAYNEQFF
NA | TRBJ2-6 | TRBD1 | TRBV9 | TGTGCCAGCAGCGTAGTGACAGGGACTGGGGCCAACGTCCTGACTTTC | CASSVVTGTGANVLTF
few | TRBJ2-3 | NA | TRBV20-1 | TGCAGTGCTAGAGAAACAGGGAAAGATACGCAGTATTTT | CSARETGKDTQYF
NA | TRBJ1-5 | NA | TRBV2 | TGTGCCAGCAGTAGAGGAGGGACGAATCAGCCCCAGCATTTT | CASSRGGTNQPQHF
NA | TRBJ1-2 | TRBD1 | TRBV6-5 | TGTGCCAGCAGGCCGGGACAGGGGGCGGGCTACACCTTC | CASRPGQGAGYTF
NA | TRBJ2-5 | NA | TRBV4-1 | TGCGCCAGCAGCTTGGCCCCGAACCTTAATCAAGAGACCCAGTACTTC | CASSLAPNLNQETQYF
NA | TRBJ1-2 | TRBD1 | TRBV7-2 | TGTGCCAGCAGCCCTCAGACAGGGCGATTGGGCGGCTACACCTTC | CASSPQTGRLGGYTF
few | TRBJ2-7 | NA | TRBV28 | TGTGCCAGTGTTACTAGTCCTCCTACCTACGAGCAGTACTTC | CASVTSPPTYEQYF
NA | TRBJ2-3 | TRBD2 | TRBV10-3 | TGTGCCATCAGTGAGAGGGCCAGAACTATAGCGGGAGATGGAGATACGCAGTATTTT | CAISERARTIAGDGDTQYF
NA | TRBJ2-3 | TRBD2 | TRBV20-1 | TGCAGTGCTCCACGGCGGGGGGTTATTAAAGATACGCAGTATTTT | CSAPRRGVIKDTQYF
NA | TRBJ1-2 | NA | TRBV2 | TGTGCCAGCCAAGCGAGAGGGGCTGGAGGCTATGGCTACACCTTC | CASQARGAGGYGYTF
NA | TRBJ2-3 | NA | TRBV6-2/TRBV6-3 | TGTGCCAGCAGTTACTCATGGCTAGCGTCCACAGATACGCAGTATTTT | CASSYSWLASTDTQYF
NA | TRBJ2-7 | NA | TRBV28 | TGTGCCACCCTTGACGGATACTCCTACGAGCAGTACTTC | CATLDGYSYEQYF
few | TRBJ2-2 | NA | TRBV2 | TGTGCCAGTACCACTAGTATAGGATCTGGGGAGCTGTTTTTT | CASTTSIGSGELFF
NA | TRBJ2-7 | TRBD1 | TRBV24-1 | TGTGCCACCAGTGGCGGACAGGGGGCAGAGAACGAGCAGTACTTC | CATSGGQGAENEQYF
many | TRBJ2-3 | NA | TRBV12-3/TRBV12-4 | TGTGCCAGCAGTCGGGCCTCAACAGATACGCAGTATTTT | CASSRASTDTQYF
NA | TRBJ2-7 | NA | TRBV18 | TGTGCCAGCTCACCAATCTCGTTCGGGCAGGGTCCCCACGAGCAGTACTTC | CASSPISFGQGPHEQYF